Detailed here is one T cell receptor (beta chain). What it binds is not known. These data come from a study of T-cell memory formation after mild COVID-19. Study details: TCR clusters showed largely donor specificity. General study points: Balance between CD4 and CD8 was seen in clones contracting day 15 to 85, and a CD4+ lean was seen in later expanders. Memory from before infection featured some responding clones, which suggests cross-reactive memory joined.

TCRdb re-called the 5' RACE reads with MiXCR, one entry per CDR3 protein. Of roughly 250,000 distinct CDR3 sequences in the sample, around 15% were seen once. Trimming took off 5 bases at V and 3 bases at J, with 8 bases between the two ends. The germline V gene has CDR1 DFQATT and CDR2 SNEGSKA (reference sequence). CDR3 length equals 12 residues. The chain joins TRBV20-1 to TRBJ1-5; D call uncertain. The sample taken for sequencing was PBMCs or a T cell subset sorted from them (not recorded which). This clonotype was sampled from a man aged 18 to 30 who had mild COVID-19 (a few samples of this study predate the infection). Cell type and time point are not known. The CDR3 loop is CSAQAPNQPQHF. The DNA for the CDR3 is TGCAGTGCTCAGGCCCCCAATCAGCCCCAGCATTTT.